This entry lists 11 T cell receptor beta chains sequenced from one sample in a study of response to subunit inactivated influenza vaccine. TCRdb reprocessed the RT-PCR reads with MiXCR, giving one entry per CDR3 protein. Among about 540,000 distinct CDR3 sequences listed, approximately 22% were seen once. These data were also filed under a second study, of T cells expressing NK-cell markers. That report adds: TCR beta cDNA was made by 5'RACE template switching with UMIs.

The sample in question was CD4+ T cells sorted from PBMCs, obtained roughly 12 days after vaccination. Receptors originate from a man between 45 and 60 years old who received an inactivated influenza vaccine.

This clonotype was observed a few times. In DNA, the CDR3 is TGTGCCAGCAGTTCGGTTCGGGTCGGTGAGCAGTACTTC. Translating it yields CASSSVRVGEQYF. The gene calls are TRBV6-2 or TRBV6-3 and TRBJ2-7; no reliable D call. Trimming took off 4 bases at V and 7 bases at J, with 14 bases between the two ends. Per the germline V gene, CDR1 is MNHEY and CDR2 is SVGEGT. CDR3 length: 13 amino acids.

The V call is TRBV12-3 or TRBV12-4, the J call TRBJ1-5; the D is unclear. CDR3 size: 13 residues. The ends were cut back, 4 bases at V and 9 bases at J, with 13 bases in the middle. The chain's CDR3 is CASSSETPSPQHF. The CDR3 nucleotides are TGTGCCAGCAGTTCTGAGACCCCATCGCCCCAGCATTTT.

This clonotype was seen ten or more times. The DNA of the CDR3 is TGCGCCAGCAGCCAAGATCAGTTGCTTACCGGAGGGGGTGACCAGCCCCAGCATTTT. Its protein product is CASSQDQLLTGGGDQPQHF. The chain joins TRBV4-1 to TRBJ1-5, with a possible D match to TRBD1 (6 bases). CDR1 MGHRA and CDR2 YSYEKL come from the germline V gene. CDR3 length: 19 amino acids. V gave up 0 bases and J gave up 7 bases, with 25 bases separating them.

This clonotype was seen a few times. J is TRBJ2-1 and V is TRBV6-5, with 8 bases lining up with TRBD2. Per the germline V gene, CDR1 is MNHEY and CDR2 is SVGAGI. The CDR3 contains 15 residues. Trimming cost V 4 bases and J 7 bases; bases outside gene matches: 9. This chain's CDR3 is CASSSIGTRGNEQFF. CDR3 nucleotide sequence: TGTGCCAGCAGTTCCATCGGGACTAGGGGTAATGAGCAGTTCTTC.

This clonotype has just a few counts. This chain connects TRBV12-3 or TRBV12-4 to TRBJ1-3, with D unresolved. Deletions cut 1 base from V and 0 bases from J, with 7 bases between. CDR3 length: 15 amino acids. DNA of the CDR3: TGTGCCAGCAGTTTAGAACGGATCTCTGGAAACACCATATATTTT. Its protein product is CASSLERISGNTIYF.

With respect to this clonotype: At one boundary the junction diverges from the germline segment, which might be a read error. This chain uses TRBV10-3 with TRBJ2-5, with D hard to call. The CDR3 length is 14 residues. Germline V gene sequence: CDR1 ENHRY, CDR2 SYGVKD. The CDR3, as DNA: TGTGGCATCAGTGGGCTGGGCCATCGGGAGACCCAGTACTTC. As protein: CGISGLGHRETQYF.

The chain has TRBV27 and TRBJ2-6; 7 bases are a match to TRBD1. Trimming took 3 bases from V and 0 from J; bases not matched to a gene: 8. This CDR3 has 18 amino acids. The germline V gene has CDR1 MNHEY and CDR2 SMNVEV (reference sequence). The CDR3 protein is CASSFSGGYLSGANVLTF. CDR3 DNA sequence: TGTGCCAGCAGTTTTTCAGGGGGATATCTCTCTGGGGCCAACGTCCTGACTTTC.

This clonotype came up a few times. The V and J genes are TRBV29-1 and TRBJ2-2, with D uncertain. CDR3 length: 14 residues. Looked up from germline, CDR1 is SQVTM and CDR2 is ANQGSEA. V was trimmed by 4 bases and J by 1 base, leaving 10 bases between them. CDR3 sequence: CSVAAGRNTGELFF. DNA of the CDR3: TGCAGCGTTGCGGCAGGACGGAACACCGGGGAGCTGTTTTTT.

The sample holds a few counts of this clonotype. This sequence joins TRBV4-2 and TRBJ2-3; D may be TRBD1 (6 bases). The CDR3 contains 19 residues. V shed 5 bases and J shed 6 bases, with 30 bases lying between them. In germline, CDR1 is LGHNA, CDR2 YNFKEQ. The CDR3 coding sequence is TGTGCCAGCAGCGTACAGGGATGGGCGCGCTACCGCGGTGACGATACGCAGTATTTT. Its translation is CASSVQGWARYRGDDTQYF.

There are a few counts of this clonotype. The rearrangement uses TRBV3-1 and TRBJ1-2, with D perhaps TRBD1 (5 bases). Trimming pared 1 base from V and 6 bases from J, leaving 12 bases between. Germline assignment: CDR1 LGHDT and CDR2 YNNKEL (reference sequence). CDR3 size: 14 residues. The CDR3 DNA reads TGTGCCAGCAGCCAAGGCCACCAGGGCAATGGCTACACCTTC. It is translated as CASSQGHQGNGYTF.

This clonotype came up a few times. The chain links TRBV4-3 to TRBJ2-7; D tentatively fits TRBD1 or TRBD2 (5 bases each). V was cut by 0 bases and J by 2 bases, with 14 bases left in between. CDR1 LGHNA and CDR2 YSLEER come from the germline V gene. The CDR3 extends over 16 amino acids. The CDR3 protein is CASSQDHGTRTYEQYF. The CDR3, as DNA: TGCGCCAGCAGCCAAGATCATGGGACCAGGACCTACGAGCAGTACTTC.